The T cell receptor beta chain under discussion was sequenced for a study of blood T cell repertoires in COVID-19. Study in general: Acute and convalescent COVID-19 specimens originated in the United States, Italy and Spain. T cells, B-cell-depleted T cells, or PBMCs supplied cDNA or gDNA.

In the study's own analysis: Amplification of reference gene primers provided the estimated nucleated cell counts. Libraries were prepared by immunoSEQ multiplex PCR; TCRdb keeps only in-frame clonotypes and omits some of them. V and J calls and clone size come straight from that table; D and trimming were deduced from the DNA. The data show roughly 120,000 clones, 71% seen once. V was clipped by 6 bases and J by 8 bases; unmatched bases: 16. This CDR3 has 15 amino acids. Germline lookup yields CDR1 SGDLS and CDR2 YYNGEE. Sequencing used peripheral blood. The receptor was derived from a human donor with acute or convalescent COVID-19. The donor label of this sample is uncertain. The chain uses TRBV9 and TRBJ1-2, with 7 bases matching TRBD1. CDR3 sequence reads: CASTEGAGPGLGYTF. CDR3 in DNA: TGTGCCAGCACCGAGGGGGCGGGACCTGGCCTCGGCTACACCTTC.